This T cell receptor beta chain was obtained from a study of PD-1 blockade in classical Hodgkin lymphoma (TCRdb year 2020). Regarding the study in general: The study used TCR beta sequencing and CyTOF to define a peripheral blood immune signature of response to PD-1 blockade in classical Hodgkin lymphoma. Results the study describes overall, beyond this receptor: The study was limited to a single clinical trial cohort, and causes of repertoire differences, possibly disease activity or prior therapy, remained undefined. Baseline TCR diversity was reported to be lower in newly diagnosed patients than in healthy donors and to be lower still in relapsed/refractory patients.

Points on this clone: The antigen it recognizes is unknown. Base-call qualities are not available, and no considerably larger clone is one nucleotide away.

The V and J ends are trimmed by 1 base and 4 bases, leaving 10 bases between them. The CDR3 runs 14 amino acids, cysteine and phenylalanine included. CDR3 DNA is the only sequence kept; it has 42 bases, read in frame from the first base. The germline V gene (reference sequence) sets CDR1 to LNHNV and CDR2 to YYDKDF. Genomic DNA was isolated using the Qiagen DNeasy kit from unsorted PBMCs as well as from negatively selected CD4+ and CD8+ fractions. Using primers that anneal to V and J segments, immunoSEQ multiplex PCR amplified the TCR beta CDR3 regions. Amplification bias was minimized using a synthetic immune receptor repertoire, and residual bias was removed computationally after sequencing. Per the authors' processing: Repertoire diversity was quantified as the Shannon entropy index using custom Python scripts. Unsorted, CD4+ and CD8+ repertoires were examined separately, except in combined analyses, for which CD4+ and CD8+ sequences were merged in silico. TCRdb took this table from immuneACCESS and kept in-frame rearrangements with V and J called. Such tables lack part of the clones; where checked against another copy, unresolved V genes explain under half of the gap, and the rest is unexplained. From that table come the V and J calls and clone size; the DNA was used to work out D and trimming. The sample contains under 35,000 clones, more than 70% of them found a single time. The top ten constitute 0.3% to 0.4% of the sample.

This sample's time point label indicates: newly diagnosed, previously untreated cHL patient sample. Magnetic negative selection with a Miltenyi CD4+ T cell isolation kit was used to purify CD4+ T cells from thawed PBMCs. To serve as a comparison group for the relapsed/refractory trial patients, PBMCs were sequenced from patients with newly diagnosed, previously untreated classical Hodgkin lymphoma. Peripheral blood was collected in 8 mL Vacutainer Cell Preparation Tubes, from which PBMCs were isolated by centrifugation and then cryopreserved. Purified CD4+ and CD8+ fractions were prepared only for cases in which an additional PBMC sample was available. Magnetically labelled cells were removed on LS columns in a quadroMACS separator, and the flow-through was retained as the purified fraction.

The TCR was taken from a human donor with classical Hodgkin lymphoma. The chain is assembled from TRBV15 and TRBJ1-2; the D gene is unclear. The specimen was CD4+ T cells from blood. In nucleotides, the sequence is TGTGCCACCAGCAGAGTAAGGGCCGCCTATGGCTACACCTTC. This yields the protein CATSRVRAAYGYTF. Outside the CDR3, residues come from the reference TRBV15 and TRBJ1-2 proteins, so the full variable domain is: DAMVIQNPRYQVTQFGKPVTLSCSQTLNHNVMYWYQQKSSQAPKLLFHYYDKDFNNEADTPDNFQSRRPNTSFCFLDIRSPGLGDTAMYLCATSRVRAAYGYTFGSGTRLTVV.